A selection of T cell receptor beta chains follows, all from one sample in a study of blood T cell repertoires in COVID-19. Profiled with immunoSEQ multiplex PCR; TCRdb holds only in-frame clones, not every one. The table shows 230,000 or so clones, with about 90% occurring only once. The sample taken for sequencing was peripheral blood. These receptor sequences come from a man aged 40-50 years with active or convalescent COVID-19. CDR3s include the opening cysteine and the closing phenylalanine or tryptophan.

v_call cdr3_aa
TRBV19 CATYGGTGHPEDTQYF
TRBV28 CASSLYRGMASNQPQHF
TRBV4-1 CASSQVGSQPQHF
TRBV4-1 CASSQVGDSNQPQHF
TRBV18 CASYEQGFGGYTF
TRBV7-8 CASSLSGTGGRGKLFF
TRBV19 CASSPTGVTYEQYF
TRBV9 CASSVLGGSYNEQFF
TRBV7-3 CASSSPGRRDEQFF
TRBV11-2 CASSFDRGDTEAFF
TRBV19 CASSPLGAAHYEQYF
TRBV2 CASSGQGSWGYTF
TRBV7-2 CASTEQGYYGYTF
TRBV7-9 CASSPGGDTGEGYTF
TRBV6-5 CASSYSWPNTEAFF
TRBV19 CASSNGQGAWGANVLTF
TRBV6-5 CASSYSGDRVYEQYF
TRBV6-5 CASTGPGGGTEAFF
TRBV18 CASSPPSHSQETQYF
TRBV30 CAWSVQGRGYEAFF
TRBV7-3 CASSLELAGATDTQYF
TRBV6-5 CASLGAGGTSVAFF
TRBV19 CASSIVGSTYNEQFF
TRBV10-2 CASSVWAGRDEQYF
TRBV2 CASSLGLAGSYEQYF
TRBV28 CASSLTGGGYGYTF
TRBV5-6 CASSFSGTGNLEQFF
TRBV11-2 CASSLTSGALYF
TRBV3-1/TRBV3-2 CASSQAGNTIYF
TRBV19 CASSRGLNTEAFF
TRBV7-9 CASSPTDRRGYTF
TRBV27 CASSLYLAGGEQYF
TRBV5-1 CASSLAGTGEEKLFF
TRBV6-4 CASRGDRANTGELFF
TRBV7-9 CASTRQGRHTEAFF